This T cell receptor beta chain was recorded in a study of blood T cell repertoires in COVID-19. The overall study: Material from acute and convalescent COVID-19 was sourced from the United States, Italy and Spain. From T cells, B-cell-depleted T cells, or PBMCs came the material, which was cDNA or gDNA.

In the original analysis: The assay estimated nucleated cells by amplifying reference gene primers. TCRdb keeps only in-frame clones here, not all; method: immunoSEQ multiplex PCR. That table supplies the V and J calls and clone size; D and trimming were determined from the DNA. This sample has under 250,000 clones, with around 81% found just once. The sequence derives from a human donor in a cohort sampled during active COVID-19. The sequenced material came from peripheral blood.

The CDR3 region has the DNA TGTGCCAGCAGCGTTGGCCAGGCGAACACCGGGGAGCTGTTTTTT. Residues: CASSVGQANTGELFF. The chain recombines TRBV9 with TRBJ2-2, with D unclear. Trimming cost V 2 bases and J 0 bases, with 8 bases left between them. CDR3 length: 15 residues. Germline V gene data show CDR1 as SGDLS and CDR2 as YYNGEE.